The entry that follows covers one TCR beta chain sequence. The data derive from a study of control samples from healthy donors and cancer patients. TCRdb's table, derived via immunoSEQ multiplex PCR, lists solely in-frame clones and lacks some. In the table there are approximately 59,000 clones, more than 75% of which are singletons. The receptor was isolated from a woman in her fifties or sixties with lung cancer. Sequenced material: PBMCs.

CDR3 sequence (DNA): TGTGCCAGTCTACATGGAGGGAATCAGCCCCAGCATTTT. Amino acid sequence: CASLHGGNQPQHF. The chain uses TRBV6-5 and TRBJ1-5, with D uncertain. Germline CDR1 is MNHEY and CDR2 is SVGAGI. The CDR3 is made up of 13 amino acids. V shed 9 bases and J shed 4 bases, with 13 bases lying between them.